A selection of T cell receptor beta chains follows, all from one sample in a study of CD8+ T cells in alopecia areata. Profiled with immunoSEQ multiplex PCR; TCRdb holds only in-frame clones, not every one. The sample includes under 250,000 clones, around 57% seen only once; the top ten take about 1.6%. The sequences come from CD4+ T cells sorted from blood, collected at week 4, from a patient treated with tofacitinib. The receptors come from a human donor with alopecia areata. Both conserved end residues are part of each CDR3. Each record gives: clone size, J gene, V gene, CDR3 length, D gene, CDR3 protein, CDR3 DNA. The D gene is left open where the match is weak. Clone sizes are given selectively: once, few, many, or a class where the clone is expanded.

clone size: -
J gene: TRBJ1-1
V gene: TRBV9
CDR3 length: 15
D gene: TRBD1
CDR3 protein: CASSGQGTVNTEAFF
CDR3 DNA: TGTGCCAGCAGCGGACAGGGCACGGTGAACACTGAAGCTTTCTTT

clone size: once
J gene: TRBJ1-2
V gene: TRBV5-6
CDR3 length: 15
D gene: TRBD1
CDR3 protein: CASSSTGAPNYGYTF
CDR3 DNA: TGTGCCAGCAGCTCGACAGGGGCTCCTAACTATGGCTACACCTTC

clone size: -
J gene: TRBJ2-1
V gene: TRBV2
CDR3 length: 17
D gene: TRBD1
CDR3 protein: CASSGIQGALESGEQFF
CDR3 DNA: TGTGCCAGCAGTGGAATACAGGGGGCCTTAGAGTCCGGTGAGCAGTTCTTC

clone size: -
J gene: TRBJ2-1
V gene: TRBV15
CDR3 length: 13
D gene: -
CDR3 protein: CATSRDKVNEQFF
CDR3 DNA: TGTGCCACCAGCAGAGATAAGGTCAATGAGCAGTTCTTC

clone size: few
J gene: TRBJ1-6
V gene: TRBV2
CDR3 length: 15
D gene: -
CDR3 protein: CASSEGSKHNSPLHF
CDR3 DNA: TGTGCCAGCAGTGAAGGCAGTAAACATAATTCACCCCTCCACTTT

clone size: once
J gene: TRBJ1-2
V gene: TRBV5-6
CDR3 length: 13
D gene: -
CDR3 protein: CASRQDRSQGYTF
CDR3 DNA: TGTGCCAGCAGACAAGACCGGTCTCAGGGCTACACCTTC

clone size: once
J gene: TRBJ2-1
V gene: TRBV30
CDR3 length: 11
D gene: TRBD1
CDR3 protein: CAWTTGDEQFF
CDR3 DNA: TGTGCCTGGACGACAGGGGATGAGCAGTTCTTC

clone size: -
J gene: TRBJ1-2
V gene: TRBV30
CDR3 length: 16
D gene: TRBD1
CDR3 protein: CAWSVVSDRGGGGYTF
CDR3 DNA: TGTGCCTGGAGTGTGGTTTCGGACAGGGGGGGAGGTGGCTACACCTTC

clone size: few
J gene: TRBJ1-1
V gene: TRBV2
CDR3 length: 12
D gene: -
CDR3 protein: CASSTANTEAFF
CDR3 DNA: TGTGCCAGCAGTACAGCAAACACTGAAGCTTTCTTT

clone size: few
J gene: TRBJ2-7
V gene: TRBV4-3
CDR3 length: 14
D gene: TRBD1
CDR3 protein: CASSLNRGTYEQYF
CDR3 DNA: TGCGCCAGCAGCCTGAACAGGGGTACCTACGAGCAGTACTTC

clone size: -
J gene: TRBJ1-1
V gene: TRBV29-1
CDR3 length: 13
D gene: -
CDR3 protein: CSVEGLANTEAFF
CDR3 DNA: TGCAGCGTTGAAGGGCTAGCGAACACTGAAGCTTTCTTT

clone size: -
J gene: TRBJ1-6
V gene: TRBV30
CDR3 length: 18
D gene: TRBD1
CDR3 protein: CAWTLLVGQGGFGSPLHF
CDR3 DNA: TGTGCCTGGACCTTACTGGTCGGACAGGGAGGTTTCGGTTCACCCCTCCACTTT

clone size: -
J gene: TRBJ1-1
V gene: TRBV7-9
CDR3 length: 12
D gene: -
CDR3 protein: CASSLGRTEAFF
CDR3 DNA: TGTGCCAGCAGCTTAGGGAGAACTGAAGCTTTCTTT

clone size: -
J gene: TRBJ2-1
V gene: TRBV7-9
CDR3 length: 15
D gene: TRBD1
CDR3 protein: CASSLAWDRVNEQFF
CDR3 DNA: TGTGCCAGCAGCTTAGCATGGGACAGGGTCAATGAGCAGTTCTTC

clone size: -
J gene: TRBJ2-3
V gene: TRBV7-2
CDR3 length: 12
D gene: TRBD2
CDR3 protein: CASRLAGDTQYF
CDR3 DNA: TGTGCCAGCAGACTAGCGGGAGATACGCAGTATTTT

clone size: -
J gene: TRBJ1-2
V gene: TRBV29-1
CDR3 length: 15
D gene: TRBD1
CDR3 protein: CSVLGGDRESYGYTF
CDR3 DNA: TGCAGCGTCCTTGGGGGGGACAGGGAAAGCTATGGCTACACCTTC

clone size: -
J gene: TRBJ2-7
V gene: TRBV4-3
CDR3 length: 15
D gene: TRBD2
CDR3 protein: CASSRAGGGAYEQYF
CDR3 DNA: TGCGCCAGCAGCCGGGCGGGCGGGGGAGCTTACGAGCAGTACTTC

clone size: many
J gene: TRBJ2-7
V gene: TRBV7-2
CDR3 length: 13
D gene: -
CDR3 protein: CASSWRVSYEQYF
CDR3 DNA: TGTGCCAGCAGCTGGAGGGTCTCCTACGAGCAGTACTTC

clone size: -
J gene: TRBJ2-4
V gene: TRBV5-4
CDR3 length: 14
D gene: TRBD2
CDR3 protein: CASSIGTSGNIQYF
CDR3 DNA: TGTGCCAGCAGCATAGGGACTAGCGGCAACATTCAGTACTTC

clone size: -
J gene: TRBJ1-2
V gene: TRBV4-3
CDR3 length: 17
D gene: -
CDR3 protein: CASSQSQARLANYGYTF
CDR3 DNA: TGCGCCAGCAGCCAGTCCCAGGCGAGGCTAGCTAACTATGGCTACACCTTC

clone size: -
J gene: TRBJ2-5
V gene: TRBV7-2
CDR3 length: 15
D gene: -
CDR3 protein: CASRRFGTPQETQYF
CDR3 DNA: TGTGCCAGCAGACGCTTCGGGACTCCACAAGAGACCCAGTACTTC

clone size: -
J gene: TRBJ2-1
V gene: TRBV4-1
CDR3 length: 12
D gene: -
CDR3 protein: CASSQVPGEQFF
CDR3 DNA: TGCGCCAGCAGCCAGGTCCCCGGTGAGCAGTTCTTC

clone size: -
J gene: TRBJ2-3
V gene: TRBV5-8
CDR3 length: 12
D gene: -
CDR3 protein: CASSSLGRTQYF
CDR3 DNA: TGTGCCAGCAGCTCTTTAGGACGCACGCAGTATTTT

clone size: few
J gene: TRBJ2-7
V gene: TRBV7-8
CDR3 length: 15
D gene: -
CDR3 protein: CASSLAGRGNDEQYF
CDR3 DNA: TGTGCCAGCAGCTTAGCCGGTCGGGGGAACGACGAGCAGTACTTC

clone size: -
J gene: TRBJ1-5
V gene: TRBV7-2
CDR3 length: 14
D gene: -
CDR3 protein: CASSPGGSNQPQHF
CDR3 DNA: TGTGCCAGCAGCCCGGGGGGTAGCAATCAGCCCCAGCATTTT

clone size: -
J gene: TRBJ2-1
V gene: TRBV27
CDR3 length: 16
D gene: -
CDR3 protein: CASTSLGASSYNEQFF
CDR3 DNA: TGTGCCAGCACCTCATTGGGGGCAAGCTCCTACAATGAGCAGTTCTTC

clone size: few
J gene: TRBJ1-1
V gene: TRBV5-6
CDR3 length: 15
D gene: -
CDR3 protein: CASSLPRGMGTEAFF
CDR3 DNA: TGTGCCAGCAGCTTGCCTCGGGGGATGGGGACTGAAGCTTTCTTT

clone size: -
J gene: TRBJ1-4
V gene: TRBV29-1
CDR3 length: 12
D gene: -
CDR3 protein: CSVKGRNEKLFF
CDR3 DNA: TGCAGCGTTAAAGGACGAAATGAAAAACTGTTTTTT

clone size: -
J gene: TRBJ2-1
V gene: TRBV14
CDR3 length: 17
D gene: -
CDR3 protein: CASSFTRSPFSYNEQFF
CDR3 DNA: TGTGCCAGCAGCTTCACTAGATCCCCCTTCTCCTACAATGAGCAGTTCTTC

clone size: -
J gene: TRBJ2-3
V gene: TRBV5-1
CDR3 length: 13
D gene: -
CDR3 protein: CASSSPRVDTQYF
CDR3 DNA: TGCGCCAGCAGCTCCCCCCGAGTCGATACGCAGTATTTT

clone size: few
J gene: TRBJ1-2
V gene: TRBV29-1
CDR3 length: 13
D gene: TRBD1
CDR3 protein: CSADMTGIYGYTF
CDR3 DNA: TGCAGCGCCGATATGACAGGGATATATGGCTACACCTTC

clone size: -
J gene: TRBJ2-1
V gene: TRBV4-3
CDR3 length: 17
D gene: TRBD2
CDR3 protein: CASSQEALAGGPNEQFF
CDR3 DNA: TGCGCCAGCAGCCAAGAGGCACTAGCGGGGGGGCCTAATGAGCAGTTCTTC

clone size: -
J gene: TRBJ2-5
V gene: TRBV5-8
CDR3 length: 14
D gene: -
CDR3 protein: CASSSVTRGETQYF
CDR3 DNA: TGTGCCAGCAGCTCAGTGACTAGGGGAGAGACCCAGTACTTC

clone size: few
J gene: TRBJ2-7
V gene: TRBV23-1
CDR3 length: 14
D gene: -
CDR3 protein: CASSQRTDTYEQYF
CDR3 DNA: TGCGCCAGCAGTCAACGGACGGATACCTACGAGCAGTACTTC

clone size: -
J gene: TRBJ2-1
V gene: TRBV11-3
CDR3 length: 12
D gene: -
CDR3 protein: CASRPAGFSPFF
CDR3 DNA: TGTGCCAGCCGTCCCGCGGGGTTTTCTCCGTTCTTC

clone size: -
J gene: TRBJ1-4
V gene: TRBV4-3
CDR3 length: 14
D gene: -
CDR3 protein: CASSLGPLNEKLFF
CDR3 DNA: TGCGCCAGCAGCTTGGGCCCCCTTAATGAAAAACTGTTTTTT

clone size: few
J gene: TRBJ2-4
V gene: TRBV5-6
CDR3 length: 15
D gene: -
CDR3 protein: CASSVTQEPKNIQYF
CDR3 DNA: TGTGCCAGCAGCGTAACACAGGAGCCAAAAAACATTCAGTACTTC

clone size: -
J gene: TRBJ1-4
V gene: TRBV29-1
CDR3 length: 13
D gene: -
CDR3 protein: CSVEVSANEKLFF
CDR3 DNA: TGCAGCGTTGAGGTTTCGGCTAATGAAAAACTGTTTTTT

clone size: -
J gene: TRBJ2-4
V gene: TRBV6-1
CDR3 length: 13
D gene: -
CDR3 protein: CAASTGGENIQYF
CDR3 DNA: TGTGCCGCTTCCACCGGGGGAGAAAACATTCAGTACTTC